This entry lists 28 T cell receptor beta chains sequenced from one sample in a study of T cell responses to AZD1222 COVID-19 vaccine. Repertoires were generated with immunoSEQ multiplex PCR, while TCRdb's copy carries only in-frame clones and drops some. Here the sample spans tens of thousands of clones, 82% being singletons. Sequenced material: peripheral blood, taken on day 0 of AZD1222 vaccination. The receptors here all came from an adult in good health.

The CDR3 coding sequence is TGTGCCAGCAGCCCCGGGACAGGGAACTATGGCTACACCTTC. Translated, it gives CASSPGTGNYGYTF. The rearrangement joins TRBV9 to TRBJ1-2; 9 nucleotides align to TRBD1. Germline assignment: CDR1 SGDLS and CDR2 YYNGEE. The trim removed 4 bases at V and 2 bases at J, leaving 3 bases unmatched. This CDR3 comprises 14 residues.

This clone has just a few counts. The chain is built from TRBV5-1 and TRBJ1-5; D call uncertain. V lost 0 bases, J lost 4 bases, and 8 bases lay in between. CDR1 is SGHRS and CDR2 is YFSETQ in the germline V gene. This CDR3 has 14 amino acids. In nucleotides, the CDR3 is TGCGCCAGCAGCTTGGGGTCAGAAAATCAGCCCCAGCATTTT. It codes for CASSLGSENQPQHF.

This chain links TRBV19 with TRBJ1-5, with D perhaps matching TRBD1 (6 bases). With 10 bases removed from V and 0 bases from J, the gap between germline ends came to 19 bases. Germline CDR1 is LNHDA and CDR2 is SQIVND (reference sequence). CDR3 length equals 16 residues. In DNA, the CDR3 is TGTGCCACCGGTCGGGGGGCGGTTTATAGCAATCAGCCCCAGCATTTT. Amino acid sequence: CATGRGAVYSNQPQHF.

This clone was counted a few times. The chain links TRBV29-1 to TRBJ2-7, with D tentatively TRBD1 (6 bases). The CDR3 is 13 residues long. V shed 2 bases and J shed 2 bases, with 10 bases lying between them. From germline, CDR1 is SQVTM and CDR2 ANQGSEA. The CDR3 sequence: CSVEKPGAYEQYF. CDR3 nucleotides: TGCAGCGTTGAAAAGCCAGGGGCCTACGAGCAGTACTTC.

V and J are TRBV7-9 and TRBJ2-7; D not certain. CDR3 length: 14 amino acids. Germline V lookup: CDR1 SEHNR, CDR2 FQNEAQ (reference sequence). Trimming left V 4 bases short and J 0 bases short, with 10 bases between. CDR3 sequence reads: CASSSTQTSYEQYF. CDR3 sequence (DNA): TGTGCCAGCAGCTCCACTCAAACCTCCTACGAGCAGTACTTC.

V usage is TRBV6-6 and J usage is TRBJ1-4; the D gene is possibly TRBD1 (6 bases). This CDR3 spans 16 amino acids. V gave up 5 bases and J gave up 2 bases, with 15 bases separating them. Germline V gene data show CDR1 as MNHNY and CDR2 as SVGAGI (reference sequence). CDR3 loop: CASSRTVGATNEKLFF. The CDR3 DNA follows: TGTGCCAGCAGTCGAACTGTGGGGGCCACTAATGAAAAACTGTTTTTT.

The chain carries TRBV19 and TRBJ2-2; 9 positions match TRBD1. CDR3 length equals 14 residues. J was trimmed by 5 bases and V by 8 bases; bases with no gene match: 6. Germline CDR1 reads LNHDA; CDR2 reads SQIVND (reference sequence). The CDR3 DNA sequence: TGTGCCAGTTCGGGGACAGGGCGGACCGGGGAGCTGTTTTTT. Its protein product is CASSGTGRTGELFF.

This clone was observed a single time. The chain links TRBV5-5 to TRBJ2-7, with D perhaps being TRBD1 or TRBD2 (5 bases each). Germline V CDR1 and CDR2: SGHKS, YYEKEE (reference sequence). This CDR3 is built from 13 residues. V was pared by 4 bases and J by 7 bases, with 15 bases between. This CDR3 is CASSPGPLGEQYF. The CDR3 DNA is TGTGCCAGCAGCCCGGGACCCTTGGGAGAGCAGTACTTC.

The rearrangement uses TRBV4-1 and TRBJ1-1, with D perhaps matching TRBD1 (5 bases). Germline V gene sequence: CDR1 MGHRA, CDR2 YSYEKL. This CDR3 contains 14 residues. Trimming pared 4 bases from V and 4 bases from J, leaving 13 bases between. For the CDR3, the DNA is TGCGCCAGCAGCCCCCAGGGACGGAGCACTGAAGCTTTCTTT. Its protein product is CASSPQGRSTEAFF.

The rearrangement joins TRBV5-6 to TRBJ1-2; D remains ambiguous. This CDR3 is built from 13 residues. Germline values: CDR1 SGHDT, CDR2 YYEEEE. Trimming removed 5 bases from V and 3 bases from J, with 11 bases in between. The CDR3 loop is CASSSQAHYGYTF. In nucleotides, the CDR3 is TGTGCCAGCAGTTCTCAGGCGCACTATGGCTACACCTTC.

This chain links TRBV11-3 with TRBJ2-5; TRBD1 or TRBD2 may be the D gene (5 bases each). CDR1 is SGHNT, CDR2 YENEEA, per germline. The CDR3 is 16 residues long. Trimming left V 5 bases short and J 1 base short, with 17 bases between. CDR3 coding DNA: TGTGCCAGCAGCCCTCCTTCGGGGCAGCTCCAAGAGACCCAGTACTTC. This codes for CASSPPSGQLQETQYF. The complete variable domain, with remaining parts taken from reference TRBV11-3 and TRBJ2-5, reads EAGVVQSPRYKIIEKKQPVAFWCNPISGHNTLYWYLQNLGQGPELLIRYENEEAVDDSQLPKDRFSAERLKGVDSTLKIQPAELGDSAVYLCASSPPSGQLQETQYFGPGTRLLVL.

The chain combines TRBV7-8 with TRBJ2-7; 11 positions match TRBD1. The germline gives CDR1 SGHVS, CDR2 FQNEAQ. V lost 3 bases and J lost 3; bases outside the gene matches: 4. The length of the CDR3 is 15 residues. Written as DNA, the CDR3 is TGTGCCAGCAGCTTCTCCGGGACAGGGGGCTACGAGCAGTACTTC. Protein sequence: CASSFSGTGGYEQYF. The complete variable domain, with remaining parts taken from reference TRBV7-8 and TRBJ2-7, reads GAGVSQSPRYKVAKRGQDVALRCDPISGHVSLFWYQQALGQGPEFLTYFQNEAQLDKSGLPSDRFFAERPEGSVSTLKIQRTQQEDSAVYLCASSFSGTGGYEQYFGPGTRLTVT.

CDR3 bases: TGTGCCAGCAGCTCCCGGACGGCAGATACGCAGTATTTT. Amino acid sequence: CASSSRTADTQYF. The rearrangement uses TRBV11-3 and TRBJ2-3; D ambiguous. CDR1 and CDR2 (germline): SGHNT, YENEEA. The CDR3 is 13 residues long. Deletions cut 4 bases from V and 4 bases from J, with 9 bases between.

This sequence joins TRBV4-3 and TRBJ2-7; D is ambiguous. The CDR3 is 14 residues long. CDR1 and CDR2 from the germline V gene are LGHNA and YSLEER. V was shortened by 0 bases and J by 3 bases, with 9 bases between the two germline ends. The CDR3 region has the DNA TGCGCCAGCAGCCAAGAGTCGGCAGGCTACGAGCAGTACTTC. Residues: CASSQESAGYEQYF.

This chain connects TRBV3-1 (or the pseudogene TRBV3-2) to TRBJ1-4, with a weak D call TRBD1 (6 bases). Germline V gives CDR1 LGHDT, CDR2 YNNKEL (reference sequence). CDR3 length: 15 amino acids. Trimming removed 3 bases from V and 8 bases from J, with 16 bases in between. The DNA of the CDR3 is TGTGCCAGCAGCCACCAGGGGCTCGAACGGGAAAAACTGTTTTTT. Amino acid sequence: CASSHQGLEREKLFF.

This clone counts as medium-sized. Within the sample, other DNA sequences also encode this same CDR3. The chain recombines TRBV7-9 with TRBJ1-1; maybe TRBD1 (6 bases). This CDR3 spans 13 amino acids. The germline gives CDR1 SEHNR, CDR2 FQNEAQ (reference sequence). The V gene lost 5 bases and the J gene lost 1 base, with 8 bases spanning the gap. Written as DNA, the CDR3 is TGTGCCAGCAGCCCACAGGGGAACACTGAAGCTTTCTTT. It yields the protein CASSPQGNTEAFF.

CDR3 in DNA: TGCGCCAGCAGTGAAGGGGGCGTGACAGATACGCAGTATTTT. Its protein is CASSEGGVTDTQYF. The chain couples TRBV10-1 to TRBJ2-3, with 7 bases fitting TRBD1. V lost 3 bases and J lost 3; bases outside the gene matches: 3. CDR1 and CDR2 from the germline V gene are WNHNN and SYGVQD (reference sequence). This CDR3 is 14 amino acids long.

V usage is TRBV11-3 and J usage is TRBJ2-5, with TRBD1 matching over 8 bases. V shed 4 bases and J 1 base; nucleotides not matched to a gene: 2. CDR3 length: 14 residues. Germline V gene lookup returns CDR1 SGHNT and CDR2 YENEEA. CDR3 nucleotide sequence: TGTGCCAGCAGCTCGGGGACAGGCCAAGAGACCCAGTACTTC. This translates into CASSSGTGQETQYF.

The chain joins TRBV30 to TRBJ2-2; D tentatively fits TRBD1 or TRBD2 (5 bases each). With 0 bases removed from V and 0 bases from J, the gap between germline ends came to 23 bases. The germline V gene has CDR1 GTSNPN and CDR2 SVGIG (reference sequence). The CDR3 extends over 20 amino acids. This CDR3 reads CAWSVYAGTYNTPNTGELFF. CDR3 nucleotides: TGTGCCTGGAGTGTTTACGCAGGGACCTACAATACCCCGAACACCGGGGAGCTGTTTTTT.

This chain's CDR3 is CASSLGASGGYEQFF. DNA for the CDR3: TGTGCCAGCAGCTTAGGGGCTAGCGGGGGTTATGAGCAGTTCTTC. V gene TRBV13 combines with J gene TRBJ2-1; 10 nucleotides agree with TRBD2. V shed 0 bases, J shed 8 bases, and the junction held 4 bases outside the gene matches. This CDR3 is 15 amino acids long. CDR1 is PRHDT, CDR2 FYEKMQ, per germline (reference sequence).

This clone was seen a handful of times. This chain joins TRBV5-1 and TRBJ2-3; D gene ambiguous. Trimming stripped 2 bases from V and 0 bases from J, with 7 bases between. The germline CDR1 and CDR2 sequences are SGHRS and YFSETQ. This CDR3 has 14 residues. The CDR3 DNA reads TGCGCCAGCAGCTTAGGGCCGAGCACAGATACGCAGTATTTT. Protein sequence: CASSLGPSTDTQYF.

This sequence joins TRBV24-1 and TRBJ1-4; TRBD1 is a possible D gene (6 bases). Trimming cost V 9 bases and J 5 bases, with 15 bases left between them. The CDR3 contains 14 residues. Germline CDR1 KGHDR, CDR2 SFDVKD. The CDR3 DNA sequence: TGTGCCACCGTTCCTGGGGACACGAATGAAAAACTGTTTTTT. Amino acids: CATVPGDTNEKLFF.

This chain connects TRBV7-6 to TRBJ2-7; 9 nucleotides align to TRBD1. CDR3 length equals 14 residues. Trimming cost V 5 bases and J 0 bases; bases outside gene matches: 2. Germline values: CDR1 SGHVS, CDR2 FNYEAQ. CDR3 DNA: TGTGCCAGCAGCCGGGACAGGGCCTCCTACGAGCAGTACTTC. Translated: CASSRDRASYEQYF.

This clone was seen only a few times. CDR3 DNA: TGTGCCAGCGCCTCATCAAGGACGAGCTCCTATAATTCACCCCTCCACTTT. It yields the protein CASASSRTSSYNSPLHF. The chain combines TRBV11-2 with TRBJ1-6; no firm D call. This CDR3 has 17 amino acids. CDR1 is SGHAT, CDR2 FQNNGV, per germline. Trimming took 8 bases from V and 0 from J, leaving 17 bases between them.

The V and J genes are TRBV11-1 and TRBJ2-7; D might be TRBD2 (5 bases). Germline-derived CDR1 and CDR2 are SGHAT and FQDESV (reference sequence). V lost 1 base and J lost 0, with 7 bases in between. The CDR3 spans 14 residues. The chain's CDR3 is CASSLGGNSYEQYF. CDR3 in DNA: TGTGCCAGCAGCTTAGGAGGGAACTCCTACGAGCAGTACTTC.

V and J are TRBV19 and TRBJ1-4, with 7 bases that match TRBD1. Germline V gene lookup returns CDR1 LNHDA and CDR2 SQIVND (reference sequence). Trimming at V came to 6 bases and at J to 7 bases, leaving 8 bases not matched to a gene. The CDR3 spans 14 residues. The CDR3 sequence is CASRRQGGGEKLFF. CDR3 nucleotides: TGTGCCAGTAGACGACAGGGTGGGGGTGAAAAACTGTTTTTT.

The CDR3 DNA reads as TGTGCCAGCGCGGGTCCTATGAACACTGAAGCTTTCTTT. Its translation: CASAGPMNTEAFF. The V and J genes are TRBV7-2 and TRBJ1-1; no firm D call. The CDR3 sequence is 13 residues long. The V gene lost 8 bases and the J gene lost 0 bases, with 10 bases spanning the gap. Germline V gives CDR1 SGHTA, CDR2 FQGNSA. The entire variable domain, with the rest obtained from reference TRBV7-2 and TRBJ1-1, is as follows: GAGVSQSPSNKVTEKGKDVELRCDPISGHTALYWYRQSLGQGLEFLIYFQGNSAPDKSGLPSDRFSAERTGGSVSTLTIQRTQQEDSAVYLCASAGPMNTEAFFGQGTRLTVV.

This rearrangement joins TRBV5-7 to TRBJ2-6; D remains ambiguous. Being an ORF, TRBV5-7 has a function that is uncertain. The V and J ends lost 9 bases and 2 bases respectively, with 3 bases between them. This CDR3 region has 11 residues. For the CDR3, the DNA is TGTGCCAACCCTGGGGCCAACGTCCTGACTTTC. Amino acid sequence: CANPGANVLTF.